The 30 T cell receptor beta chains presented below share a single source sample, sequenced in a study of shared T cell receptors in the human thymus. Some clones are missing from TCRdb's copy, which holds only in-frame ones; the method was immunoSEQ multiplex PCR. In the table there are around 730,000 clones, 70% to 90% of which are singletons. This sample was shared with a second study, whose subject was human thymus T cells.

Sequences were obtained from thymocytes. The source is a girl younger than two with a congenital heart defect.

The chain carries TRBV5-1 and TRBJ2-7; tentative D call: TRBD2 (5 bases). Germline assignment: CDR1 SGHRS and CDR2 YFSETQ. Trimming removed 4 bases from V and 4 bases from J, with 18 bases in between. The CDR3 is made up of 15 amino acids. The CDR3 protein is CASSPIPGGRYEQYF. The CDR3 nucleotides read TGCGCCAGCAGCCCCATCCCGGGTGGGAGATACGAGCAGTACTTC.

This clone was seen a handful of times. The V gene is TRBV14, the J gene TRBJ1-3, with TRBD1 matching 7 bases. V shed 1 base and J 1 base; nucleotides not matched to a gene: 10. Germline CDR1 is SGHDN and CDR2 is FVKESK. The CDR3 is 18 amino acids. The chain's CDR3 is CASSQGSPGQNSGNTIYF. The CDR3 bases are TGTGCCAGCAGCCAAGGGTCACCGGGACAGAATTCTGGAAACACCATATATTTT.

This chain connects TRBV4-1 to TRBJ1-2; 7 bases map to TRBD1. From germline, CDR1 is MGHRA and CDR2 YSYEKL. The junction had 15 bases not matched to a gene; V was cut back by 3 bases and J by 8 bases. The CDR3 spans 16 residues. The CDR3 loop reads CASSQLFPTGERGYTF. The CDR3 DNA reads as TGCGCCAGCAGCCAGCTTTTCCCAACAGGGGAAAGGGGCTACACCTTC.

The DNA for the CDR3 is TGTGCCAGCAGCAACCGGGACAGGGGTGAGACCCAGTACTTC. Residues: CASSNRDRGETQYF. This chain joins TRBV7-2 and TRBJ2-5; 10 positions match TRBD1. Germline V gene lookup returns CDR1 SGHTA and CDR2 FQGNSA. The CDR3 length is 14 residues. Trimming at V came to 5 bases and at J to 5 bases, leaving 5 bases not matched to a gene.

DNA of the CDR3: TGTGCCTGGAAATGGTTTGGAGATTCACCCCTCCACTTT. Translated: CAWKWFGDSPLHF. The chain carries TRBV30 and TRBJ1-6; no clear D gene. Germline V CDR1 and CDR2: GTSNPN, SVGIG (reference sequence). The V end was cut by 4 bases, the J end by 8 bases, with 12 bases between. This CDR3 contains 13 residues.

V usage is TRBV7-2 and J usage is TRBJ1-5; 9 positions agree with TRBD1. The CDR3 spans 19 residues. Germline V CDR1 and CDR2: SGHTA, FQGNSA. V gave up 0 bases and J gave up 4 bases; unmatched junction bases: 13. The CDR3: CASSLATIPGQGYNQPQHF. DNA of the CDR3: TGTGCCAGCAGCTTAGCAACAATACCGGGACAGGGCTATAATCAGCCCCAGCATTTT.

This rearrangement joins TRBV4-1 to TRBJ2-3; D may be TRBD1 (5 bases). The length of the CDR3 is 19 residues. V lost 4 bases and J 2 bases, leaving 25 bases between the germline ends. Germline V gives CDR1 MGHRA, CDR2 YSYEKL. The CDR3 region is CASSPARPYGATYTDTQYF. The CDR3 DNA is TGCGCCAGCAGCCCAGCCCGTCCCTATGGGGCCACCTACACAGATACGCAGTATTTT.

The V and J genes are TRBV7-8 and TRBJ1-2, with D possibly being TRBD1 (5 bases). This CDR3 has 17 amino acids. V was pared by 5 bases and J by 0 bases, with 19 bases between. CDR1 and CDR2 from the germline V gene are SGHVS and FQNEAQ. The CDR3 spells CASSRYETVGSNYGYTF. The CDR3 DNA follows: TGTGCCAGCAGCCGATACGAGACAGTGGGGTCTAACTATGGCTACACCTTC.

CDR3 region: CASSLKTSNSPLHF. Written as DNA, the CDR3 is TGTGCCAGCAGCTTAAAGACATCTAATTCACCCCTCCACTTT. This chain connects TRBV7-6 to TRBJ1-6, with D hard to call. This CDR3 has 14 residues. V shed 2 bases and J shed 6 bases, with 8 bases lying between them. Germline-derived CDR1 and CDR2 are SGHVS and FNYEAQ.

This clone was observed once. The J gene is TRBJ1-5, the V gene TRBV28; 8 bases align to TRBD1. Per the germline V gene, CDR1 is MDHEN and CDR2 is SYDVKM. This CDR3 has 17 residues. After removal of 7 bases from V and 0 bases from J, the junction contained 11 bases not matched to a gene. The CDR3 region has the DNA TGTGCCAGCATGCCCGGGACAGGAATTTATAGCAATCAGCCCCAGCATTTT. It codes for CASMPGTGIYSNQPQHF.

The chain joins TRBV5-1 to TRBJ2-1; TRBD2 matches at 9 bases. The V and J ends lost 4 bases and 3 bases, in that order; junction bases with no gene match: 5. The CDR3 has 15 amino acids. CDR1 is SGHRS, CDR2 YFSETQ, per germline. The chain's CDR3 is CASSEGLAVYNEQFF. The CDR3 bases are TGCGCCAGCAGCGAGGGACTAGCCGTCTACAATGAGCAGTTCTTC.

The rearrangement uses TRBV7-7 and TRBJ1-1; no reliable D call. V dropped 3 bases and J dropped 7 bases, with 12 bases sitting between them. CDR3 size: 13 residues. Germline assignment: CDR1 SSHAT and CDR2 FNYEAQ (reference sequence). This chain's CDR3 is CASSFSWQCEAFF. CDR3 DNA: TGTGCCAGCAGCTTTAGCTGGCAGTGTGAAGCTTTCTTT.

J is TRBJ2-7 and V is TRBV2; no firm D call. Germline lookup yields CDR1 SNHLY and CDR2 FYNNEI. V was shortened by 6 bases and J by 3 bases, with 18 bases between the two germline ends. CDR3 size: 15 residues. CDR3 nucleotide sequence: TGTGCCAGCAGGCCCATGGCAGGAAATTTCTACGAGCAGTACTTC. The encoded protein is CASRPMAGNFYEQYF.

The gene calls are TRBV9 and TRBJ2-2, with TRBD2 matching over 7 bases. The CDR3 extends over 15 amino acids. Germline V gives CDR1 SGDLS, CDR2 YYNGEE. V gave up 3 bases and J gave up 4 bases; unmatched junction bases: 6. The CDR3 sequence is CASSAREGFTGELFF. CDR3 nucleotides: TGTGCCAGCAGCGCCAGGGAGGGGTTCACCGGGGAGCTGTTTTTT. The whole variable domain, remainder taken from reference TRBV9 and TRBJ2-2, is DSGVTQTPKHLITATGQRVTLRCSPRSGDLSVYWYQQSLDQGLQFLIQYYNGEERAKGNILERFSAQQFPDLHSELNLSSLELGDSALYFCASSAREGFTGELFFGEGSRLTVL.

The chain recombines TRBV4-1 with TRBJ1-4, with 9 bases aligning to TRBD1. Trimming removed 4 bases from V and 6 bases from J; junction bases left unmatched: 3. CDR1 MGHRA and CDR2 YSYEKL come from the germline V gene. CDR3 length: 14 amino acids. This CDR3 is CASSRWDRDEKLFF. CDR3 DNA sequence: TGCGCCAGCAGCCGGTGGGACAGGGATGAAAAACTGTTTTTT.

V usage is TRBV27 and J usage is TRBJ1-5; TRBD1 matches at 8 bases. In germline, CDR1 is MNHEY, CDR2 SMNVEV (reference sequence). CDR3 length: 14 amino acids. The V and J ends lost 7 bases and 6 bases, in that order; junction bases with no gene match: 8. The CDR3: CASMPLTGGQPQHF. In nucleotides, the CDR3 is TGTGCCAGCATGCCTCTTACAGGGGGTCAGCCCCAGCATTTT.

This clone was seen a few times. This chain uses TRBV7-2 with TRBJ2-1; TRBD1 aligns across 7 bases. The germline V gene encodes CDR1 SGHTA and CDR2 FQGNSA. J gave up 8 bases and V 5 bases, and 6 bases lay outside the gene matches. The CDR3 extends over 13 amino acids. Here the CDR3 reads CASSQGQLYEQFF. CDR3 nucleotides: TGTGCCAGCAGCCAGGGACAGTTGTATGAGCAGTTCTTC.

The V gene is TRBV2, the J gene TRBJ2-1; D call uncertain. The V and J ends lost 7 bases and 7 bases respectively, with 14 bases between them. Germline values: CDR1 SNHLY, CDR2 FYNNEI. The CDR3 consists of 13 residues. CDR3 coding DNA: TGTGCCAGCATTGGAGTCGTAGTGAATGAGCAGTTCTTC. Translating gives CASIGVVVNEQFF.

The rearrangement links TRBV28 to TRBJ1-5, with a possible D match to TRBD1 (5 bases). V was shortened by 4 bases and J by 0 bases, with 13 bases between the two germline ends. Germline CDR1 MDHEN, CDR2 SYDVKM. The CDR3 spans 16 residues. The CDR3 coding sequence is TGTGCCAGCAGTTCATCCAGGGCCCATAGCAATCAGCCCCAGCATTTT. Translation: CASSSSRAHSNQPQHF.

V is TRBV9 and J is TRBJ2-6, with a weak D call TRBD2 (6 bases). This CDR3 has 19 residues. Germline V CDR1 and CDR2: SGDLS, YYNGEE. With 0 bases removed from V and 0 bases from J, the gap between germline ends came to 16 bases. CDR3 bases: TGTGCCAGCAGCGTAGGGAGGAGGCCCGGGAGCTCTGGGGCCAACGTCCTGACTTTC. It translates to CASSVGRRPGSSGANVLTF.

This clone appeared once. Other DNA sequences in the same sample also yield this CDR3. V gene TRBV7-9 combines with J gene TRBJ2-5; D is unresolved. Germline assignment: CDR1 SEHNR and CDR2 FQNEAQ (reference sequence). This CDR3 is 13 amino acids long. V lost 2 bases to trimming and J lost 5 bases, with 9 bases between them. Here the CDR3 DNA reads TGTGCCAGCAGCTTATTTTCCGTGGAGACCCAGTACTTC. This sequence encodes CASSLFSVETQYF.

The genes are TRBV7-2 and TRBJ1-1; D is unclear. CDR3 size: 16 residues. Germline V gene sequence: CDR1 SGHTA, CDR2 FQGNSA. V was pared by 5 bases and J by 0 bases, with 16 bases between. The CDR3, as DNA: TGTGCCAGCAGCCTTCAGTACGAGGTTATGAACACTGAAGCTTTCTTT. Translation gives CASSLQYEVMNTEAFF.

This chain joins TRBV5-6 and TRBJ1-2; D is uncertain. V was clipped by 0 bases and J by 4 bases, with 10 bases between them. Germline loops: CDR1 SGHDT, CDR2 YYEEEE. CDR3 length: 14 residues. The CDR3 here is CASSLGNKSYGYTF. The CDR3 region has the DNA TGTGCCAGCAGCTTGGGTAACAAATCCTATGGCTACACCTTC.

The CDR3 DNA reads TGTGCCAGCAGCTTGGGAGTAGTCGCAGGGACAGATACGCAGTATTTT. Translated: CASSLGVVAGTDTQYF. The chain joins TRBV5-6 to TRBJ2-3; tentative D call: TRBD1 (5 bases). Germline V CDR1 and CDR2: SGHDT, YYEEEE. Between the trimmed V and J ends, which lost 0 bases and 3 bases, there was a span of 14 bases. The CDR3 contains 16 residues.

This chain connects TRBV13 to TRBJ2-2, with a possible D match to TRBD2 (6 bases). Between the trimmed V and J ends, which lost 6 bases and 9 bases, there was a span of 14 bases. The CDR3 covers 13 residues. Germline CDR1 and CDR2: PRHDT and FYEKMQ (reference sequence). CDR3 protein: CASRLASERELFF. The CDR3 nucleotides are TGTGCCAGCAGGCTTGCTAGCGAAAGGGAGCTGTTTTTT.

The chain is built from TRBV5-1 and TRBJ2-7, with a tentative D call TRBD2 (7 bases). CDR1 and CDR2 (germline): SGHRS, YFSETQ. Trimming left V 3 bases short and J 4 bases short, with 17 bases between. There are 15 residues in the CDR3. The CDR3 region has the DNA TGCGCCAGCAGCTCCGGACAGAGCGGGAAGTACGAGCAGTACTTC. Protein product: CASSSGQSGKYEQYF.

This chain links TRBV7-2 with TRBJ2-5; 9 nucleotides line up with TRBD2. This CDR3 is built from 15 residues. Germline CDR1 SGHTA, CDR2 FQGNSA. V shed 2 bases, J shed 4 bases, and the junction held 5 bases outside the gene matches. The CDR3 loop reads CASSLWRGGVETQYF. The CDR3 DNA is TGTGCCAGCAGCTTATGGCGGGGGGGCGTAGAGACCCAGTACTTC.

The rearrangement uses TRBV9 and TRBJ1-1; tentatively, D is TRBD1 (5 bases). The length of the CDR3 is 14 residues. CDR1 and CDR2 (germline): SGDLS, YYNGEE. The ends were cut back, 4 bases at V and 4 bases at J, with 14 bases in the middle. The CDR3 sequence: CASSPGGVFTEAFF. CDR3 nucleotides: TGTGCCAGCAGCCCCGGGGGGGTATTCACTGAAGCTTTCTTT.

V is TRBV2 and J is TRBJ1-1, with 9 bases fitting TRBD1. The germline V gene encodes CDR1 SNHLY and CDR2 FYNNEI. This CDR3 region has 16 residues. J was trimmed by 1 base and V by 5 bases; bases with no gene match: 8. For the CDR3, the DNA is TGTGCCAGCAGTAAGGACAGGGGTGTTCGGAACACTGAAGCTTTCTTT. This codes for CASSKDRGVRNTEAFF. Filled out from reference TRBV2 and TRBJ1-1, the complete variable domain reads EPEVTQTPSHQVTQMGQEVILRCVPISNHLYFYWYRQILGQKVEFLVSFYNNEISEKSEIFDDQFSVERPDGSNFTLKIRSTKLEDSAMYFCASSKDRGVRNTEAFFGQGTRLTVV.

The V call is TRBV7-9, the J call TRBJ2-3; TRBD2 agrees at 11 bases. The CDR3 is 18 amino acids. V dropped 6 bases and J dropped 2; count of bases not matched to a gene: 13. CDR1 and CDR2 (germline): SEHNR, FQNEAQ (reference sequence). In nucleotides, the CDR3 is TGTGCCAGCAGTAGGGGGTGGGCTAGCGGGGGGATCACAGATACGCAGTATTTT. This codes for CASSRGWASGGITDTQYF. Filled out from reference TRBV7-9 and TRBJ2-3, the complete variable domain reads DTGVSQNPRHKITKRGQNVTFRCDPISEHNRLYWYRQTLGQGPEFLTYFQNEAQLEKSRLLSDRFSAERPKGSFSTLEIQRTEQGDSAMYLCASSRGWASGGITDTQYFGPGTRLTVL.